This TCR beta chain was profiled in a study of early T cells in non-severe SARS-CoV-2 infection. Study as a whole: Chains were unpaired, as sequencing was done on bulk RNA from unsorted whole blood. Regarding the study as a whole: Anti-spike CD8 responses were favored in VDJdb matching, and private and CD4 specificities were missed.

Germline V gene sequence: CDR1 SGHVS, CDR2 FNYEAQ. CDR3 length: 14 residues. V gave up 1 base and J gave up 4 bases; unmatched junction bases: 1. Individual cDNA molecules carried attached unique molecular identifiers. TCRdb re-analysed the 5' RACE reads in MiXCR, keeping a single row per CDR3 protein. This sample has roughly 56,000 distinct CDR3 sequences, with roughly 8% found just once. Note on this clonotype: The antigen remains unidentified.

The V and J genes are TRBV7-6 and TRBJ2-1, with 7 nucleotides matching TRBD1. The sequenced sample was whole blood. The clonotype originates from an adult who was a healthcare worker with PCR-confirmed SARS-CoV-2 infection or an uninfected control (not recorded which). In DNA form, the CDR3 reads TGTGCCAGCAGCTTAGGGGACAGATACAATGAGCAGTTCTTC. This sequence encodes CASSLGDRYNEQFF.